One sample yielded the 16 T cell receptor beta chains listed below, sequenced in a study of control samples from healthy donors and cancer patients. Produced via immunoSEQ multiplex PCR; TCRdb's table is partial and in-frame only. This sample has 390,000 or so clones, with 75% to 95% found just once. The sample taken for sequencing was PBMCs. Receptors were obtained from a man aged 40-55 years with head and neck cancer.

The chain is built from TRBV27 and TRBJ2-7, with TRBD1 matching over 10 bases. After removal of 9 bases from V and 7 bases from J, the junction contained 9 bases not matched to a gene. In germline, CDR1 is MNHEY, CDR2 SMNVEV (reference sequence). This CDR3 contains 13 residues. The CDR3 reads CASSRDRGLEQYF. CDR3 in DNA: TGTGCCAGTAGCCGGGACAGGGGTCTAGAGCAGTACTTC.

Details on this clone: At one end the junction does not follow the germline gene, possibly because of a read error. V usage is TRBV9 and J usage is TRBJ1-1; D gene ambiguous. This CDR3 region has 15 residues. The germline V gene has CDR1 SGDLS and CDR2 YYNGEE. For the CDR3, the DNA is TGTGCCAGCACCGTAGGAGGCAGCTCGAACACTGAAGCTTTCTTT. Translation: CASTVGGSSNTEAFF.

The gene calls are TRBV7-2 and TRBJ2-2; D gene ambiguous. V was clipped by 2 bases and J by 8 bases, with 12 bases between them. The germline CDR1 and CDR2 sequences are SGHTA and FQGNSA. The CDR3 sequence is 14 residues long. CDR3: CASSLYQQRGELFF. CDR3 DNA sequence: TGTGCCAGCAGCTTATATCAACAGAGAGGGGAGCTGTTTTTT.

This clone has a single count. Written as DNA, the CDR3 is TGTGCTACGCGCTCCGGGGAGACCCAGTACTTC. Encoded protein: CATRSGETQYF. The rearrangement uses TRBV7-7 and TRBJ2-5; D remains unclear. Looked up from germline, CDR1 is SSHAT and CDR2 is FNYEAQ (reference sequence). The length of the CDR3 is 11 residues.

As DNA, the CDR3 is TGTGCCAGCAGTTACTGGGTGGTGAGGGGAAGTGAAAAACTGTTTTTT. Translation gives CASSYWVVRGSEKLFF. This chain links TRBV6-5 with TRBJ1-4; weak D call: TRBD1 (5 bases). Per germline, CDR1 MNHEY and CDR2 SVGAGI. This CDR3 comprises 16 residues. The V end lost 1 base, the J end lost 7 bases, and 16 bases lay between the germline ends.

The chain carries TRBV10-3 and TRBJ2-3; TRBD2 agrees at 14 bases. Germline V CDR1 and CDR2: ENHRY, SYGVKD. With V trimmed by 6 bases and J by 0 bases, 5 bases remained unmatched. This CDR3 contains 17 residues. CDR3 nucleotide sequence: TGTGCCATCAGCGCCGGGACTAGCGGGGGTAGCACAGATACGCAGTATTTT. Its translation is CAISAGTSGGSTDTQYF.

This clone has more than one count but fewer than ten. V usage is TRBV5-4 and J usage is TRBJ2-7; TRBD2 aligns across 12 bases. The trim removed 3 bases at V and 3 bases at J, leaving 7 bases unmatched. The CDR3 covers 16 residues. The germline gives CDR1 SGHNT, CDR2 YYREEE (reference sequence). The CDR3 DNA reads TGTGCCAGCAGCTCCGTCGGACTAGCGGGAAACTACGAGCAGTACTTC. This encodes CASSSVGLAGNYEQYF.

The chain employs TRBV3-1 (or the pseudogene TRBV3-2) and TRBJ2-3; D ambiguous. The CDR3 has 14 amino acids. The germline CDR1 and CDR2 sequences are LGHDT and YNNKEL (reference sequence). The V end was cut by 1 base, the J end by 3 bases, with 8 bases between. The DNA for the CDR3 is TGTGCCAGCAGCCAAGGCGACACGACAGATACGCAGTATTTT. It yields the protein CASSQGDTTDTQYF.

This chain uses TRBV28 with TRBJ1-4; D gene unclear. Germline lookup yields CDR1 MDHEN and CDR2 SYDVKM. Trimming cost V 6 bases and J 3 bases, with 14 bases left between them. The CDR3 length is 15 residues. The CDR3 region has the DNA TGTGCCAGCAGCCCCCCCTCAGGATCTAATGAAAAACTGTTTTTT. Translation: CASSPPSGSNEKLFF.

The rearrangement uses TRBV11-3 and TRBJ2-3; TRBD2 matches at 11 bases. Per germline, CDR1 SGHNT and CDR2 YENEEA. CDR3 length equals 16 residues. Trimming removed 5 bases from V and 4 bases from J; junction bases left unmatched: 8. The DNA of the CDR3 is TGTGCCAGCAGCCAAGTTAGCGGGGGGGCAGCAGATACGCAGTATTTT. This sequence encodes CASSQVSGGAADTQYF.

This chain uses TRBV3-1 (or the pseudogene TRBV3-2) with TRBJ2-7; TRBD2 might be the D (6 bases). Germline V gene lookup returns CDR1 LGHDT and CDR2 YNNKEL (reference sequence). Trimming removed 8 bases at V and 5 bases at J, with 16 bases between. The CDR3 is 13 amino acids. The CDR3 DNA is TGTGCCAGCCGGTCCGGGGGAGCGAACGAGCAGTACTTC. This codes for CASRSGGANEQYF.

The rearrangement joins TRBV5-1 to TRBJ1-6, with D possibly being TRBD1 (6 bases). This CDR3 contains 17 residues. V lost 3 bases, J lost 0 bases, and 13 bases lay in between. Germline loops: CDR1 SGHRS, CDR2 YFSETQ. CDR3 region: CASSSRTDSSYNSPLHF. In DNA, the CDR3 is TGCGCCAGCAGCTCTCGGACAGACAGCTCCTATAATTCACCCCTCCACTTT.

The chain uses TRBV11-2 and TRBJ1-5; D is ambiguous. The V end lost 1 base, the J end lost 1 base, and 8 bases lay between the germline ends. CDR3 length: 15 amino acids. Germline V gene data show CDR1 as SGHAT and CDR2 as FQNNGV. CDR3 nucleotides: TGTGCCAGCAGCTTAGCCCCGGGGAGCAATCAGCCCCAGCATTTT. This gives the protein CASSLAPGSNQPQHF.

This sequence joins TRBV15 and TRBJ2-7; perhaps TRBD1 as D (6 bases). V was cut by 3 bases and J by 2 bases, with 8 bases left in between. Germline V gene data show CDR1 as LNHNV and CDR2 as YYDKDF (reference sequence). The CDR3 has 13 amino acids. CDR3 loop: CATSRDSAYEQYF. The DNA of the CDR3 is TGTGCCACCAGCAGGGACAGTGCCTACGAGCAGTACTTC.

The chain employs TRBV5-6 and TRBJ2-7; D unresolved. Germline V CDR1 and CDR2: SGHDT, YYEEEE. The CDR3 totals 13 residues. The ends were cut back, 4 bases at V and 3 bases at J, with 11 bases in the middle. The CDR3 coding sequence is TGTGCCAGCAGCCCAAACGTAGGCTACGAGCAGTACTTC. As protein: CASSPNVGYEQYF.

This chain links TRBV11-1 with TRBJ1-4; perhaps TRBD1 as D (5 bases). Germline V lookup: CDR1 SGHAT, CDR2 FQDESV (reference sequence). Trimming removed 5 bases at V and 8 bases at J, with 9 bases between. This CDR3 has 12 residues. Here the CDR3 reads CASSRRDEKLFF. In DNA, the CDR3 is TGTGCCAGCAGCCGAAGGGACGAAAAACTGTTTTTT.